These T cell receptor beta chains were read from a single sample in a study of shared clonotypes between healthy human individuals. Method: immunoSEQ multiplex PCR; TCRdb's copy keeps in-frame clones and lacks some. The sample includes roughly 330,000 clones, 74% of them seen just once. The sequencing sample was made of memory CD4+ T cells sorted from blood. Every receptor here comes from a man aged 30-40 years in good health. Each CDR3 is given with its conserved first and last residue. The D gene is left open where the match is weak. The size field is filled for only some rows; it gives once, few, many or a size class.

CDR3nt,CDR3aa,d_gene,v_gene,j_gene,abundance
TGCAGCGTTGAGGACTCAAGTTCCTACAATGAGCAGTTCTTC,CSVEDSSSYNEQFF,-,TRBV29-1,TRBJ2-1,-
TGTGCCAGCAGCTTAGATCGTCAAGGTCCCCTGACTTTC,CASSLDRQGPLTF,-,TRBV11-3,TRBJ2-6,once
TGCGCCAGCAGCTTGACATACAGGACGGCCACCGAGCAGTACTTC,CASSLTYRTATEQYF,-,TRBV5-1,TRBJ2-7,-
TGCAGCGTTGAGAGCTCCTACAATGAGCAGTTCTTC,CSVESSYNEQFF,-,TRBV29-1,TRBJ2-1,-
TGTGCCAGCGGATACGTCAGCACAGATACGCAGTATTTT,CASGYVSTDTQYF,-,TRBV5-8,TRBJ2-3,-
TGCGCCAGCAGCTTAACCGCAGGGGGTGGCTACGAGCAGTACTTC,CASSLTAGGGYEQYF,TRBD1,TRBV5-1,TRBJ2-7,few
TGTGCCAGCAGCCGTTACAGGGGAAAAGAGACCCAGTACTTC,CASSRYRGKETQYF,TRBD1,TRBV13,TRBJ2-5,-
TGTGCCAGTAGTCCCCAACCCGGACTAGCGGGAGCATTTGAGCAGTTCTTC,CASSPQPGLAGAFEQFF,TRBD2,TRBV19,TRBJ2-1,-
TGTGCCAGCAGCTTATATGACGGAGATTATTCACCCCTCCACTTT,CASSLYDGDYSPLHF,-,TRBV7-8,TRBJ1-6,-
TGCGCCAGCAGCTTGGCGGCTAGCGGGTTTAGCACAGATACGCAGTATTTT,CASSLAASGFSTDTQYF,TRBD2,TRBV5-1,TRBJ2-3,few
TGTGCCAGCAGCTTAGAGGTCGCCGTTGCAACTAATGAAAAACTGTTTTTT,CASSLEVAVATNEKLFF,-,TRBV11-2,TRBJ1-4,once
TGCGCCAGCAGTGAACCGACTAGCCCCCACAATGAGCAGTTCTTC,CASSEPTSPHNEQFF,TRBD2,TRBV10-2,TRBJ2-1,-
TGCGCCACCAGAGCAGTTGGGGCCAACGTCCTGACTTTC,CATRAVGANVLTF,-,TRBV5-1,TRBJ2-6,-
TGCGCCAGCAGTGCTCTAGCGGGAGCCCTCGACACAGATACGCAGTATTTT,CASSALAGALDTDTQYF,TRBD2,TRBV10-1,TRBJ2-3,once
TGTGCCAGCCTAAAGGGAGGGGACAGGGATTCCGGGGAGACCCAGTACTTC,CASLKGGDRDSGETQYF,TRBD1,TRBV7-9,TRBJ2-5,-
TGTGCCAGCAGCAGAGGTGCTCAGGGCGAGCAGTACTTC,CASSRGAQGEQYF,-,TRBV2,TRBJ2-7,-
TGCGCCAGCAGCCAAGGTGGGCCTGATGGTGAGCAGTTCTTC,CASSQGGPDGEQFF,-,TRBV4-1,TRBJ2-1,-
TGTGCCAGCAGTGTCCAGGGGGGGTTTTTGTCAGAGACCCAGTACTTC,CASSVQGGFLSETQYF,-,TRBV7-2,TRBJ2-5,-
TGTGCCAGCAGGAGGGTCGGCGGGACAAACTACGAGCAGTACTTC,CASRRVGGTNYEQYF,-,TRBV27,TRBJ2-7,-
TGTGCCAGCTCACCACCCCCCCAGGGTATATCCTACGAGCAGTACTTC,CASSPPPQGISYEQYF,-,TRBV18,TRBJ2-7,-
TGTGCCAGCAGCCCCCGCAGGACTAGCGGGAGTGTGGTAACCGGGGAGCTGTTTTTT,CASSPRRTSGSVVTGELFF,TRBD2,TRBV7-2,TRBJ2-2,-
TGCGCCAGCAGCTTGGGGTCAGCTAACACTGAAGCTTTCTTT,CASSLGSANTEAFF,-,TRBV5-1,TRBJ1-1,once
TGTGCCAGCAGTTTAGTACGCGGGGCCGGAGGGGCCCAGTACTTC,CASSLVRGAGGAQYF,-,TRBV28,TRBJ2-5,few
TGTGCCAGCAGCATCGACAGACTACTAGCGGGAGGGCGTCGCACAGATACGCAGTATTTT,CASSIDRLLAGGRRTDTQYF,TRBD2,TRBV7-3,TRBJ2-3,few
TGTGCCAGCAGCCAACGAGGGAGGAGTTCGACCAATGAGCAGTTCTTC,CASSQRGRSSTNEQFF,-,TRBV14,TRBJ2-1,-
TGTGCCAGCAGCAAGGACAGGGGTAGCGAGCAGTACTTC,CASSKDRGSEQYF,TRBD1,TRBV11-2,TRBJ2-7,-
TGTGCCAGCAGCGAGGGGCCTAGCGATTACGAGCAGTACTTC,CASSEGPSDYEQYF,-,TRBV9,TRBJ2-7,few
TGTGCCAGCAGGACCCGGGGGTCTCAGCCCCAGCATTTT,CASRTRGSQPQHF,-,TRBV6-1,TRBJ1-5,-
TGTGCCAGCAGCTCCGGACAGGGCAACTATGGCTACACCTTC,CASSSGQGNYGYTF,TRBD1,TRBV7-3,TRBJ1-2,-
TGTGCCAGCAGACCGCCCTGGGCTATCACCTACGAGCAGTACTTC,CASRPPWAITYEQYF,-,TRBV6-4,TRBJ2-7,many
TGTGCCAGCAGTGACAGGGACAGGTCTTATGGCTACACCTTC,CASSDRDRSYGYTF,TRBD1,TRBV6-1,TRBJ1-2,-
TGTGCCAGCAGTGAAGTGACGAGACTAGCGTCCGAGCAGTACTTC,CASSEVTRLASEQYF,TRBD2,TRBV6-1,TRBJ2-7,-
TGTGCCACCAGCAGAGATCCCTACAGGGGTCACGAAAAACTGTTTTTT,CATSRDPYRGHEKLFF,TRBD1,TRBV15,TRBJ1-4,-
TGTGCCAGTAGTATTCCGACAGGGTCGAACACTGAAGCTTTCTTT,CASSIPTGSNTEAFF,TRBD1,TRBV19,TRBJ1-1,-
TGTGCCAGCAGCCCTCTGCGGGCTGAGATCGAGCAGTACTTC,CASSPLRAEIEQYF,-,TRBV4-2,TRBJ2-7,-
TGTGCCATCAGTGAAGTCGGGCGGCCGCAGTACTTC,CAISEVGRPQYF,-,TRBV10-3,TRBJ2-7,few
TGTGCCAGCAGCTTGGCATCACAGAGAGCAGATACGCAGTATTTT,CASSLASQRADTQYF,-,TRBV5-4,TRBJ2-3,-
TGTGCCAGCAGTGAAGCGGGGACAGGAGCTGGAAACACCATATATTTT,CASSEAGTGAGNTIYF,TRBD1,TRBV6-1,TRBJ1-3,few
TGTGCCAGCAGCTTAGCCCCACCGGGACTGGGGCGGTACAATGAGCAGTTCTTC,CASSLAPPGLGRYNEQFF,-,TRBV7-8,TRBJ2-1,-
TGTGCCAGCAGCCTCGGGCTGGGGACAGGGTCCAATGAGCAGTTCTTC,CASSLGLGTGSNEQFF,TRBD1,TRBV5-5,TRBJ2-1,-
TGTGCCAGCAGCCTCAGCCTCGGCTCTGGAAACACCATATATTTT,CASSLSLGSGNTIYF,-,TRBV7-2,TRBJ1-3,once
TGTGCCACCAGCAGAGATCGGGTGGGGATTAAACAAGAGACCCAGTACTTC,CATSRDRVGIKQETQYF,-,TRBV15,TRBJ2-5,-
TGTGCCAGCAGCTTAGGGGGATCCTATGGCTACACCTTC,CASSLGGSYGYTF,-,TRBV7-2,TRBJ1-2,-
TGCAGTGCTCATAGCACAGATACGCAGTATTTT,CSAHSTDTQYF,-,TRBV20-1,TRBJ2-3,-
TGTGCCAGCAGTGGACAGCTCGGGACTGAAGAGACCCAGTACTTC,CASSGQLGTEETQYF,-,TRBV2,TRBJ2-5,once
TGTGCCAGCAGTTTATTTAGGGTTGGGGAGGGCACTGAAGCTTTCTTT,CASSLFRVGEGTEAFF,-,TRBV27,TRBJ1-1,-
TGTGCCAGCAGCTTTCAGACAGGGATGGTAAACATTCAGTACTTC,CASSFQTGMVNIQYF,TRBD1,TRBV7-2,TRBJ2-4,-
TGTGCCAGCCTCAAAGCGGGACAGAAAAACGAGCAGTACTTC,CASLKAGQKNEQYF,-,TRBV13,TRBJ2-7,-
TGTGCCAGCAGCGTATTCGGGTTTGGGGACGAGCAGTACTTC,CASSVFGFGDEQYF,-,TRBV9,TRBJ2-7,-
TGTGCCAGCACCGGCCCCACCTACGAGCAGTACTTC,CASTGPTYEQYF,-,TRBV28,TRBJ2-7,-
TGTGCCAGCACGACGTGGGATGTAGGAGAAAAACTGTTTTTT,CASTTWDVGEKLFF,-,TRBV25-1,TRBJ1-4,-
TGTGCCAGCAGCCGAGACCCGCGGACCCAGTACTTC,CASSRDPRTQYF,-,TRBV14,TRBJ2-5,-
TGTGCCAGCAGCACTATTCGGGACAGAAGGTACTTC,CASSTIRDRRYF,TRBD1,TRBV28,TRBJ2-4,-
TGTGCCAGCAGTTCCCCTCGGACACAGGGTGGCACTGAAGCTTTCTTT,CASSSPRTQGGTEAFF,-,TRBV6-5,TRBJ1-1,-
TGTGCCAGCAGTTCCCTAGCGGGAGGGCCCGGTTACGAGCAGTACTTC,CASSSLAGGPGYEQYF,TRBD2,TRBV7-6,TRBJ2-7,once
TGTGCCAGCAGCTTTCTCCGACTAGCGGGAGGAGATACGCAGTATTTT,CASSFLRLAGGDTQYF,TRBD2,TRBV7-8,TRBJ2-3,-
TGTGCCAGCAGCGATCCGGGACACACGACCTACGAGCAGTACTTC,CASSDPGHTTYEQYF,-,TRBV25-1,TRBJ2-7,-
TGTGCCAGTAGTATAATGTCAAACTCTGGAAACACCATATATTTT,CASSIMSNSGNTIYF,-,TRBV19,TRBJ1-3,-